Below, 19 T cell receptor beta chains from the same sample are listed, as sequenced in a study of blood T cells in healthy people across ages. A second PCR, run for about 7 to 11 cycles, used a sample-barcoded 5' primer plus a J-beta primer mix. TCRdb used MiXCR to reprocess the 5' RACE reads, holding one entry per CDR3 protein. Among a few hundred thousand distinct CDR3 sequences, about 52% were seen once, and the ten largest hold roughly 51%. The sequenced sample was blood. These receptors originate from a man in his sixties in good health.

The chain combines TRBV20-1 with TRBJ2-1; 10 bases are a match to TRBD2. CDR1 and CDR2 from the germline V gene are DFQATT and SNEGSKA (reference sequence). The CDR3 extends over 16 amino acids. V lost 5 bases to trimming and J lost 3 bases; unmatched junction nucleotides: 10. The CDR3 DNA reads TGCAGTGCTGTTACTAGCGGGACACCCGGCTACAATGAGCAGTTCTTC. Encoded protein: CSAVTSGTPGYNEQFF.

The chain has TRBV7-9 and TRBJ2-7; D possibly corresponds to TRBD2 (6 bases). Germline lookup yields CDR1 SEHNR and CDR2 FQNEAQ (reference sequence). Trimming removed 1 base from V and 3 bases from J, with 10 bases in between. The CDR3 is 14 residues long. CDR3 in DNA: TGTGCCAGCAGCTTAGGGGGGACTTACTACGAGCAGTACTTC. Translation: CASSLGGTYYEQYF.

This clonotype was picked up many times. The V gene is TRBV7-9, the J gene TRBJ2-1, with 11 bases lining up with TRBD2. V lost 5 bases, J lost 6 bases, and 3 bases stayed unmatched. This CDR3 region has 14 residues. Germline V gene sequence: CDR1 SEHNR, CDR2 FQNEAQ (reference sequence). CDR3: CASSDSGGANEQFF. CDR3 bases: TGTGCCAGCAGCGATAGCGGGGGGGCCAATGAGCAGTTCTTC.

This chain links TRBV20-1 with TRBJ2-5; tentatively, D is TRBD1 (5 bases). The DNA end favors TRBJ2-7, so the J call may be wrong. Germline V gives CDR1 DFQATT, CDR2 SNEGSKA (reference sequence). The CDR3 sequence is 15 residues long. The chain's CDR3 is CSARARAGPSDEQYF. The CDR3 DNA sequence: TGCAGTGCTAGAGCTAGAGCAGGGCCCTCGGACGAGCAGTACTTC.

Only a few counts were recorded for this clonotype. The rearrangement uses TRBV3-1 and TRBJ2-3, with D possibly being TRBD2 (7 bases). The CDR3 runs to 14 residues. Trimming took 5 bases from V and 2 from J, leaving 11 bases between them. Germline V gene sequence: CDR1 LGHDT, CDR2 YNNKEL (reference sequence). CDR3 residues: CASSSGGHTDTQYF. The CDR3, as DNA: TGTGCCAGCAGCTCCGGGGGGCACACAGATACGCAGTATTTT.

CDR3 amino acids: CASSRKGQGGSPLHF. CDR3 coding DNA: TGTGCCAGCAGCCGAAAGGGACAGGGCGGTTCACCCCTCCACTTT. This chain connects TRBV7-3 to TRBJ1-6; 9 positions agree with TRBD1. V shed 5 bases, J shed 9 bases, and the junction held 8 bases outside the gene matches. This CDR3 is built from 15 residues. CDR1 and CDR2 (germline): SGHTA, FQGTGA.

This sequence joins TRBV30 and TRBJ2-7; TRBD1 agrees at 10 bases. The CDR3 contains 14 residues. Germline V gene data show CDR1 as GTSNPN and CDR2 as SVGIG (reference sequence). V was clipped by 4 bases and J by 3 bases; unmatched bases: 6. CDR3 in DNA: TGTGCCTGGACCCTTGACAGGGGGCTCTACGAGCAGTACTTC. Translated: CAWTLDRGLYEQYF. The full variable domain, in which reference TRBV30 and TRBJ2-7 provide the parts outside the CDR3, is SQTIHQWPATLVQPVGSPLSLECTVEGTSNPNLYWYRQAAGRGLQLLFYSVGIGQISSEVPQNLSASRPQDRQFILSSKKLLLSDSGFYLCAWTLDRGLYEQYFGPGTRLTVT.

The V and J genes are TRBV7-9 and TRBJ1-6; the D is unclear. The CDR3 length is 12 residues. Trimming removed 5 bases at V and 8 bases at J, with 7 bases between. The germline CDR1 and CDR2 sequences are SEHNR and FQNEAQ (reference sequence). The CDR3 is CASSALDSPLHF. The CDR3 nucleotides read TGTGCCAGCAGCGCCCTCGATTCACCCCTCCACTTT. Together with reference TRBV7-9 and TRBJ1-6, the CDR3 gives the full variable domain: DTGVSQNPRHKITKRGQNVTFRCDPISEHNRLYWYRQTLGQGPEFLTYFQNEAQLEKSRLLSDRFSAERPKGSFSTLEIQRTEQGDSAMYLCASSALDSPLHFGNGTRLTVT.

The gene calls are TRBV27 and TRBJ1-1; D is unresolved. Trimming removed 0 bases at V and 3 bases at J, with 5 bases between. Germline CDR1 reads MNHEY; CDR2 reads SMNVEV (reference sequence). CDR3 length equals 13 residues. CDR3: CASSLSIYTEAFF. The CDR3 bases are TGTGCCAGCAGTTTATCAATCTACACTGAAGCTTTCTTT.

This clonotype was found a few times. The chain links TRBV7-8 to TRBJ2-3; TRBD2 is a possible D gene (5 bases). Looked up from germline, CDR1 is SGHVS and CDR2 is FQNEAQ. V was shortened by 0 bases and J by 5 bases, with 12 bases between the two germline ends. The CDR3 contains 15 residues. CDR3 sequence: CASSLARELVDTQYF. CDR3 sequence (DNA): TGTGCCAGCAGCTTAGCGAGGGAGTTGGTAGATACGCAGTATTTT.

V and J are TRBV27 and TRBJ2-2; D is ambiguous. The V end lost 5 bases, the J end lost 1 base, and 11 bases lay between the germline ends. The CDR3 spans 15 residues. Per germline, CDR1 MNHEY and CDR2 SMNVEV (reference sequence). The CDR3 DNA sequence: TGTGCCAGCAGTCGCAACCTGGGGAACACCGGGGAGCTGTTTTTT. As protein: CASSRNLGNTGELFF.

The chain couples TRBV7-2 to TRBJ2-5, with a tentative D call TRBD2 (6 bases). The V gene's germline CDR1 is SGHTA and CDR2 FQGNSA. Trimming shortened V by 5 bases and J by 5 bases, and 15 bases separated the two germline ends. CDR3 length: 14 residues. CDR3 protein: CASSPVGGWETQYF. Here the CDR3 DNA reads TGTGCCAGCAGCCCCGTCGGGGGATGGGAGACCCAGTACTTC.

This chain joins TRBV11-2 and TRBJ2-2; D gene ambiguous. Germline lookup yields CDR1 SGHAT and CDR2 FQNNGV. The CDR3 runs 14 residues. Deletions cut 0 bases from V and 6 bases from J, with 8 bases between. The CDR3 is CASSLDRLAGELFF. CDR3 bases: TGTGCCAGCAGCTTAGATCGGTTGGCCGGGGAGCTGTTTTTT.

The chain employs TRBV12-3 or TRBV12-4 and TRBJ2-5; TRBD2 matches 11 bases. J lost 4 bases, V lost 5 bases, and 9 bases had no gene match. This CDR3 contains 16 residues. This CDR3 reads CASSPLAGGFGETQYF. Written as DNA, the CDR3 is TGTGCCAGCAGTCCATTAGCGGGGGGGTTTGGAGAGACCCAGTACTTC.

The rearrangement links TRBV7-2 to TRBJ1-1; no clear D. Trimming removed 1 base from V and 5 bases from J, with 5 bases in between. The CDR3 runs to 12 residues. Germline V CDR1 and CDR2: SGHTA, FQGNSA. The CDR3 nucleotides read TGTGCCAGCAGCTTAGTGACGACTGAAGCTTTCTTT. Encoded protein: CASSLVTTEAFF.

J is TRBJ2-5 and V is TRBV20-1; 12 bases match TRBD2. This CDR3 region has 18 residues. Looked up from germline, CDR1 is DFQATT and CDR2 is SNEGSKA (reference sequence). Losses at the gene ends were 2 bases for V and 1 base for J; bases not matched to a gene: 11. In DNA form, the CDR3 reads TGCAGTGCTAGATCCTTCGGACTAGCGGGACCCCCCCAAGAGACCCAGTACTTC. This codes for CSARSFGLAGPPQETQYF.

The gene calls are TRBV20-1 and TRBJ1-1, with a tentative D call TRBD1 (6 bases). Germline V gives CDR1 DFQATT, CDR2 SNEGSKA (reference sequence). Trimming removed 2 bases at V and 1 base at J, with 14 bases between. The CDR3 sequence is 15 residues long. The CDR3 loop is CSARTLQGQNTEAFF. CDR3 bases: TGCAGTGCTAGAACCTTACAGGGTCAGAACACTGAAGCTTTCTTT.

The J gene is TRBJ2-3, the V gene TRBV27; D unresolved. The CDR3 totals 13 residues. From germline, CDR1 is MNHEY and CDR2 SMNVEV (reference sequence). V lost 5 bases, J lost 2 bases, and 8 bases lay in between. The CDR3 DNA reads TGTGCCAGCAGTGTCAAGGTCACAGATACGCAGTATTTT. Amino acid sequence: CASSVKVTDTQYF.

The chain couples TRBV12-3 or TRBV12-4 to TRBJ1-6; 9 nucleotides align to TRBD1. Germline trimming cut 5 bases from V and 10 bases from J; bases unmatched to any gene: 6. The CDR3 contains 14 residues. Here the CDR3 reads CASSADRGVSPLHF. The CDR3 DNA follows: TGTGCCAGCAGTGCCGACAGGGGGGTCTCACCCCTCCACTTT.